This entry concerns a single TCR beta chain. The data stem from a study of OX40 agonist ivuxolimab in advanced cancers. Study-wide context: Enrollees could have had prior anti-PD-1, anti-PD-L1 or anti-CTLA-4 therapy, which roughly 40% had received.

In germline, CDR1 is LNHDA, CDR2 SQIVND (reference sequence). This CDR3 comprises 14 residues. V gave up 3 bases and J gave up 3 bases, with 11 bases separating them. Collection of blood occurred at baseline, at cycle 4 day 1, and at cycle 7 day 1. Assay used: immunoSEQ multiplex PCR; TCRdb lists only in-frame clones, some missing. Altogether some 35,000 clones are present, 89% being singletons, with the ten largest covering around 9%. The rearrangement joins TRBV19 to TRBJ1-1; D unresolved. The source material was CD4+ or CD8+ T cells sorted from blood, sampled in a trial of the OX40 agonist ivuxolimab. This clonotype was obtained from an adult with an advanced solid tumor such as melanoma, head and neck, liver or kidney cancer. CDR3 residues: CASSIVTSDTEAFF. CDR3 coding DNA: TGTGCCAGTAGTATCGTGACATCGGACACTGAAGCTTTCTTT.